Listed here are 24 T cell receptor beta chains from one sample, sequenced in a study of T cell responses to AZD1222 COVID-19 vaccine. TCRdb keeps only in-frame clones here, not all; method: immunoSEQ multiplex PCR. The sample holds 55,000 to 65,000 clones, around three quarters seen once. Sequencing used peripheral blood, obtained 28 days after the second AZD1222 dose. The source is an adult who received the AZD1222 COVID-19 vaccine.

The chain combines TRBV9 with TRBJ2-5; 16 nucleotides align to TRBD2. Germline lookup yields CDR1 SGDLS and CDR2 YYNGEE. Trimming took 4 bases from V and 0 from J; bases not matched to a gene: 6. CDR3 length: 18 residues. As DNA, the CDR3 is TGTGCCAGCAGCCCCGGGACTAGCGGGGGGGCCTACCAAGAGACCCAGTACTTC. Translation gives CASSPGTSGGAYQETQYF.

The gene calls are TRBV27 and TRBJ2-1; D gene unclear. V shed 8 bases and J shed 7 bases, with 6 bases lying between them. This CDR3 has 10 amino acids. Germline lookup yields CDR1 MNHEY and CDR2 SMNVEV (reference sequence). The CDR3 nucleotides read TGTGCCAGCGGCTATAATGAGCAGTTCTTC. Amino acid sequence: CASGYNEQFF.

CDR3 sequence reads: CASSLGFTASPLHF. The CDR3 nucleotides read TGTGCCAGCAGCCTGGGGTTTACGGCTTCACCCCTCCACTTT. V and J are TRBV7-2 and TRBJ1-6; D not resolved. Germline assignment: CDR1 SGHTA and CDR2 FQGNSA. V was trimmed by 5 bases and J by 9 bases, leaving 14 bases between them. This CDR3 is 14 amino acids long.

The chain links TRBV5-1 to TRBJ2-3, with D uncertain. Trimming stripped 2 bases from V and 6 bases from J, with 16 bases between. Germline V CDR1 and CDR2: SGHRS, YFSETQ. This CDR3 has 15 residues. CDR3 in amino acids: CASSFDGPTWDTQYF. CDR3 coding DNA: TGCGCCAGCAGCTTTGACGGGCCTACTTGGGATACGCAGTATTTT.

The CDR3 DNA sequence: TGTGCCAGCAGTGGGTCGCAGGGCTGGCACAATGAGCAGTTCTTC. Translated: CASSGSQGWHNEQFF. This chain uses TRBV6-2 or TRBV6-3 with TRBJ2-1, with D maybe TRBD1 (5 bases). This CDR3 comprises 15 residues. V was pared by 5 bases and J by 5 bases, with 16 bases between. CDR1 and CDR2 (germline): MNHEY, SVGEGT.

The chain has TRBV3-1 (or the pseudogene TRBV3-2) and TRBJ1-3, with D perhaps TRBD1 (5 bases). Trimming removed 0 bases at V and 0 bases at J, with 15 bases between. Germline V lookup: CDR1 LGHDT, CDR2 YNNKEL (reference sequence). This CDR3 is built from 18 residues. The CDR3 nucleotides are TGTGCCAGCAGCCAAGAGAGGCGGGGGTCAAGCTCTGGAAACACCATATATTTT. It codes for CASSQERRGSSSGNTIYF.

This chain uses TRBV29-1 with TRBJ2-5; possibly TRBD1 for D (5 bases). This CDR3 comprises 13 residues. The germline gives CDR1 SQVTM, CDR2 ANQGSEA. V was shortened by 6 bases and J by 5 bases, with 16 bases between the two germline ends. CDR3 bases: TGCAGCGTCCCCGGTAGGGGTAGTGAGACCCAGTACTTC. Protein sequence: CSVPGRGSETQYF.

The chain's CDR3 is CASSFPGQHYGYTF. The CDR3 DNA follows: TGTGCCAGCAGTTTTCCCGGACAGCACTATGGCTACACCTTC. This chain uses TRBV6-6 with TRBJ1-2, with D tentatively TRBD1 (6 bases). Germline CDR1 MNHNY, CDR2 SVGAGI (reference sequence). The V and J ends lost 4 bases and 3 bases respectively, with 12 bases between them. The CDR3 totals 14 residues.

CDR3 nucleotides: TGTGCCAGCAGTTGGCAGGGTTTGGGGGAGCAGTACTTC. Protein product: CASSWQGLGEQYF. This chain links TRBV28 with TRBJ2-7, with D possibly being TRBD1 (5 bases). Per germline, CDR1 MDHEN and CDR2 SYDVKM. V was shortened by 4 bases and J by 7 bases, with 14 bases between the two germline ends. The CDR3 is made up of 13 amino acids.

This clone was counted once. This chain uses TRBV7-8 with TRBJ2-7; 8 bases line up with TRBD1. The length of the CDR3 is 14 residues. The V gene's germline CDR1 is SGHVS and CDR2 FQNEAQ. After removal of 2 bases from V and 3 bases from J, the junction contained 3 bases not matched to a gene. This chain's CDR3 is CASSLQGASYEQYF. The DNA for the CDR3 is TGTGCCAGCAGCTTACAGGGGGCAAGCTACGAGCAGTACTTC.

The V gene is TRBV7-9, the J gene TRBJ1-1, with D perhaps matching TRBD1 (5 bases). Germline V lookup: CDR1 SEHNR, CDR2 FQNEAQ (reference sequence). Trimming removed 1 base from V and 1 base from J, with 10 bases in between. CDR3 size: 15 residues. The DNA of the CDR3 is TGTGCCAGCAGCTTAGGGCTGGGGACGAACACTGAAGCTTTCTTT. It yields the protein CASSLGLGTNTEAFF.

This sequence joins TRBV5-1 and TRBJ2-3; TRBD2 matches 7 bases. V was clipped by 0 bases and J by 4 bases; unmatched bases: 5. CDR1 and CDR2 from the germline V gene are SGHRS and YFSETQ. CDR3 length equals 15 residues. CDR3 protein: CASSLGEGMADTQYF. The CDR3, as DNA: TGCGCCAGCAGCTTGGGGGAGGGGATGGCAGATACGCAGTATTTT.

In its sample, this clone was seen once. This chain connects TRBV6-6 to TRBJ2-1; 8 bases align to TRBD1. This CDR3 is 15 amino acids long. The V gene end was trimmed by 2 bases and the J gene end by 5 bases; junction bases not matched to a gene: 5. Germline V gene data show CDR1 as MNHNY and CDR2 as SVGAGI (reference sequence). CDR3 loop: CASSYGQGDNNEQFF. In DNA form, the CDR3 reads TGTGCCAGCAGTTACGGACAGGGTGACAACAATGAGCAGTTCTTC.

The chain recombines TRBV6-5 with TRBJ1-1; the D gene is possibly TRBD1 (5 bases). Germline V CDR1 and CDR2: MNHEY, SVGAGI. The CDR3 has 14 amino acids. Trimming cost V 0 bases and J 2 bases, with 7 bases left between them. The CDR3: CASSYSWGNTEAFF. The CDR3 DNA is TGTGCCAGCAGTTACTCGTGGGGCAACACTGAAGCTTTCTTT.

The chain recombines TRBV7-8 with TRBJ1-2, with D perhaps TRBD1 (5 bases). The V end lost 1 base, the J end lost 2 bases, and 8 bases lay between the germline ends. CDR3 size: 14 residues. CDR1 is SGHVS, CDR2 FQNEAQ, per germline. CDR3 DNA sequence: TGTGCCAGCAGCTTAGTGTCAGGGAACTATGGCTACACCTTC. Translated: CASSLVSGNYGYTF.

This chain uses TRBV9 with TRBJ1-1, with D tentatively TRBD1 (6 bases). The CDR3 runs 16 residues. V shed 0 bases and J shed 2 bases, with 14 bases lying between them. CDR1 SGDLS and CDR2 YYNGEE come from the germline V gene. The CDR3 here is CASSVGWGQGNTEAFF. CDR3 nucleotides: TGTGCCAGCAGCGTAGGTTGGGGGCAGGGAAACACTGAAGCTTTCTTT.

V is TRBV19 and J is TRBJ1-5; perhaps TRBD1 as D (6 bases). The CDR3 covers 13 residues. V was cut by 7 bases and J by 4 bases, with 11 bases left in between. The germline gives CDR1 LNHDA, CDR2 SQIVND (reference sequence). CDR3 bases: TGTGCCAGTAACCACAGGGAGAATCAGCCCCAGCATTTT. It is translated as CASNHRENQPQHF. The complete variable domain, with remaining parts taken from reference TRBV19 and TRBJ1-5, reads DGGITQSPKYLFRKEGQNVTLSCEQNLNHDAMYWYRQDPGQGLRLIYYSQIVNDFQKGDIAEGYSVSREKKESFPLTVTSAQKNPTAFYLCASNHRENQPQHFGDGTRLSIL.

The chain uses TRBV11-2 and TRBJ2-7; D is undetermined. There are 15 residues in the CDR3. Germline V gene data show CDR1 as SGHAT and CDR2 as FQNNGV. V gave up 0 bases and J gave up 0 bases, with 9 bases separating them. CDR3 bases: TGTGCCAGCAGCTTAGATCAAGTAGGCTCCTACGAGCAGTACTTC. This translates into CASSLDQVGSYEQYF.

The V call is TRBV19, the J call TRBJ2-6, with D perhaps TRBD1 (5 bases). In germline, CDR1 is LNHDA, CDR2 SQIVND (reference sequence). The V and J ends lost 4 bases and 8 bases respectively, with 9 bases between them. The CDR3 spans 13 residues. The CDR3 sequence is CASSTPGSNVLTF. The CDR3 DNA reads as TGTGCCAGTAGTACCCCAGGGTCCAACGTCCTGACTTTC.

A few counts support this clone. The V and J genes are TRBV7-2 and TRBJ2-2; tentative D call: TRBD2 (6 bases). CDR3 length: 16 residues. The V end lost 0 bases, the J end lost 2 bases, and 10 bases lay between the germline ends. Per germline, CDR1 SGHTA and CDR2 FQGNSA. In nucleotides, the CDR3 is TGTGCCAGCAGCTTAGCGGGGACTCAAAACACCGGGGAGCTGTTTTTT. Translating gives CASSLAGTQNTGELFF.

The gene calls are TRBV28 and TRBJ2-7, with a tentative D call TRBD1 (5 bases). The V gene lost 2 bases and the J gene lost 5 bases, with 10 bases spanning the gap. The germline V gene has CDR1 MDHEN and CDR2 SYDVKM. The CDR3 consists of 13 residues. The DNA of the CDR3 is TGTGCCAGCAGTTTACAGGGATTGAACGAGCAGTACTTC. This gives the protein CASSLQGLNEQYF.

The CDR3 loop reads CASSSLGGRFTEAFF. CDR3 coding DNA: TGTGCCAGCAGCTCCCTGGGGGGGCGGTTCACTGAAGCTTTCTTT. The J gene is TRBJ1-1, the V gene TRBV7-8; maybe TRBD1 (6 bases). The CDR3 totals 15 residues. Germline loops: CDR1 SGHVS, CDR2 FQNEAQ. Trimming took off 4 bases at V and 4 bases at J, with 16 bases between the two ends.

The V call is TRBV10-2, the J call TRBJ1-1; a possible D gene is TRBD1 (5 bases). Deletions cut 6 bases from V and 0 bases from J, with 23 bases between. The V gene's germline CDR1 is WSHSY and CDR2 SAAADI. This CDR3 region has 18 residues. The CDR3 protein is CASRDGAVNRLLNTEAFF. In nucleotides, the CDR3 is TGCGCCAGCAGGGATGGGGCGGTGAACAGGCTTCTGAACACTGAAGCTTTCTTT.

The V and J genes are TRBV6-5 and TRBJ2-2; 8 nucleotides agree with TRBD1. The V gene end was trimmed by 7 bases and the J gene end by 3 bases; junction bases not matched to a gene: 7. CDR1 is MNHEY and CDR2 is SVGAGI in the germline V gene. This CDR3 comprises 15 residues. The CDR3 DNA reads as TGTGCCAGCACCCGGACAGGGTGGGACACCGGGGAGCTGTTTTTT. Its translation is CASTRTGWDTGELFF.